The sequence of this T cell receptor (beta chain) was determined in a study of Ad26.COV2.S vaccination and SARS-CoV-2 variants. Study information: Ad26.COV2.S was injected intramuscularly once or twice, 56 days apart. Study-level findings and limits: Vaccine and placebo groups showed comparable non-spike TCR breadth. Using TCR breadth and depth analyses may have led to underestimated total T cell responses.

Comment on this clone: The antigen is unknown.

Sequenced by immunoSEQ multiplex PCR; TCRdb stores in-frame clones only, minus some. The sample contains hundreds of thousands of clones, about 87% of which appear only once. The treatment here: about 20 received Ad26.COV2.S at low or high dose, single or two shots; a few received placebo; per-sample allocation not given. Sample collection was performed on day 63 after the first vaccine or placebo injection. As its vector, the vaccine had Ad26, which expressed Wuhan-strain SARS-CoV-2 spike. The CDR3 spans 15 residues. V was pared by 11 bases and J by 3 bases, with 20 bases between. Germline V gives CDR1 LNHDA, CDR2 SQIVND (reference sequence).

The chain employs TRBV19 and TRBJ1-3; a weak D match, TRBD1 (6 bases). The TCR sequence derives from a person aged 18-60 years who received the Ad26.COV2.S COVID-19 vaccine or a placebo. Sequences were derived from peripheral blood, sampled in a trial of Ad26.COV2.S vaccine versus placebo. The CDR3 loop is CASVPTTGIGNTIYF. Written as DNA, the CDR3 is TGTGCCTCCGTCCCTACAACAGGGATTGGAAACACCATATATTTT.